These 22 T cell receptor beta chains were all obtained from the same sample, sequenced in a study of read filtering for tumor transcriptome and immune sequencing. Molecular barcoded adaptors covering alpha/delta and beta/gamma chains were used on 400 to 450 ng RNA. From the reads, TCRdb called clonotypes with MiXCR, one entry per CDR3 protein. The sample shows around 44,000 distinct CDR3 sequences, around an eighth of them seen only once. Source material: a population of CD138-negative cells sorted from bone marrow. The receptors stem from a donor at least 40 years old with multiple myeloma.

This clonotype has only one observation. The rearrangement uses TRBV20-1 and TRBJ2-7; TRBD2 aligns across 7 bases. This CDR3 contains 12 residues. The V and J ends lost 4 bases and 3 bases, in that order; junction bases with no gene match: 3. CDR1 and CDR2 (germline): DFQATT, SNEGSKA (reference sequence). For the CDR3, the DNA is TGCAGTGCTAAACGGGAGGACTACGAGCAGTACTTC. This codes for CSAKREDYEQYF.

In this sample, this clonotype turned up many times. A junction end diverges from the germline sequence, so it may reflect a read error. This chain connects TRBV3-1 to TRBJ2-1; no firm D call. The length of the CDR3 is 15 residues. Germline V gives CDR1 LGHDT, CDR2 YNNKEL (reference sequence). The CDR3 is CASSLVGSSYNEQFF. The CDR3 bases are TGCGCCAGCAGCTTGGTTGGAAGCTCCTACAATGAGCAGTTCTTC.

About this clonotype: This probably arose from a read error, given a far larger clone one base away. This likely comes from a read error, as the CDR3 has no conserved phenylalanine or tryptophan at its end. The DNA is omitted, as the CDR3 cannot be located on it reliably, and the CDR3 follows TCRdb's listing. The chain recombines TRBV12-2 with TRBJ2-1. TRBV12-2 is a documented pseudogene. The CDR3 adds up to 17 amino acids, both ends counted. CDR3 region: CASSRSGVGITYNEQFL.

This clonotype came up once. This may be a read error: a much more frequent sequence differs by one nucleotide. The chain couples TRBV28 to TRBJ2-7; no definite D call. The germline V gene encodes CDR1 MDHEN and CDR2 SYDVKM. The CDR3 loop spans 12 amino acids. For the CDR3, the DNA is TGTGCCAGCAGTTTACGGGCCTACGGGCAGTACTTC. This encodes CASSLRAYGQYF.

Concerning this clonotype: The CDR3 end shows no conserved phenylalanine or tryptophan, and so a read error is likely. This chain connects TRBV12-3 or TRBV12-4 to TRBJ1-1; weak D call: TRBD1 (6 bases). V shed 6 bases and J shed 4 bases, with 21 bases lying between them. The length of the CDR3 is 16 residues. In DNA, the CDR3 is TGTGCCAGCAGATGGAGAGGGGGGGAGGGGAGCACTGAAGCTTTCCTT. Protein: CASRWRGGEGSTEAFL.

This clonotype showed up many times. The chain joins TRBV4-3 to TRBJ2-1; tentatively, D is TRBD1 (6 bases). From germline, CDR1 is LGHNA and CDR2 YSLEER. This CDR3 is 15 amino acids long. Deletions cut 0 bases from V and 5 bases from J, with 11 bases between. The CDR3 loop reads CASSQDGTNDNEQFF. The CDR3, as DNA: TGCGCCAGCAGCCAAGATGGGACAAACGACAATGAGCAGTTCTTC.

This clonotype was seen repeatedly, ten times or more. The V gene is TRBV9, the J gene TRBJ2-2; D perhaps matches TRBD2 (5 bases). Looked up from germline, CDR1 is SGDLS and CDR2 is YYNGEE. V lost 4 bases and J lost 7, with 17 bases in between. The CDR3 covers 15 residues. The DNA for the CDR3 is TGTGCCAGCAGCCCCGGGGTCTCCGCGAGCGGGGAGCTGTTTTTT. It codes for CASSPGVSASGELFF.

The sample holds many counts of this clonotype. The chain recombines TRBV5-1 with TRBJ1-2, with D possibly being TRBD1 (5 bases). This CDR3 spans 15 amino acids. Trimming took off 4 bases at V and 6 bases at J, with 19 bases between the two ends. Per the germline V gene, CDR1 is SGHRS and CDR2 is YFSETQ. As DNA, the CDR3 is TGCGCCAGCAGCCCCCCCGGAGGGGTAGTGAATGGCTACACCTTC. Protein product: CASSPPGGVVNGYTF.

This clonotype was counted ten times or more. The gene calls are TRBV20-1 and TRBJ2-4, with unresolved D. The CDR3 extends over 14 amino acids. V lost 3 bases, J lost 7 bases, and 16 bases lay in between. Germline CDR1 reads DFQATT; CDR2 reads SNEGSKA (reference sequence). Here the CDR3 reads CSARDPALGNIQYF. In nucleotides, the CDR3 is TGCAGTGCTAGGGACCCGGCCCTAGGGAACATTCAGTACTTC.

This clonotype was observed at least ten times. The rearrangement links TRBV24-1 to TRBJ2-7; D call uncertain. With 4 bases removed from V and 0 bases from J, the gap between germline ends came to 9 bases. The CDR3 runs 14 residues. Germline CDR1 KGHDR, CDR2 SFDVKD. CDR3 bases: TGTGCCACCAGTGACCAACAGAGCTCCTACGAGCAGTACTTC. This gives the protein CATSDQQSSYEQYF.

This clonotype has a single count. A much larger clonotype is one base distant, so this may be a read error. The chain is built from TRBV28 and TRBJ1-1, with 7 positions matching TRBD1. The germline V gene has CDR1 MDHEN and CDR2 SYDVKM. The CDR3 spans 15 residues. With V trimmed by 11 bases and J by 5 bases, 17 bases remained unmatched. The CDR3 loop is CAGPPPRTGPTEAFF. CDR3 sequence (DNA): TGTGCCGGCCCCCCCCCCCGGACAGGTCCGACTGAAGCTTTCTTT.

The chain couples TRBV27 to TRBJ2-7, with 9 nucleotides matching TRBD1. The CDR3 has 15 amino acids. Germline-derived CDR1 and CDR2 are MNHEY and SMNVEV (reference sequence). Trimming took 3 bases from V and 7 from J; bases not matched to a gene: 10. CDR3 sequence (DNA): TGTGCCAGCAGTTTGGGGGGACAGGGTGCGAGAGAGCAGTACTTC. Its protein is CASSLGGQGAREQYF.

The sample holds many counts of this clonotype. The chain recombines TRBV19 with TRBJ2-7; TRBD2 agrees at 14 bases. This CDR3 has 17 residues. Losses at the gene ends were 5 bases for V and 4 bases for J; bases not matched to a gene: 10. From germline, CDR1 is LNHDA and CDR2 SQIVND (reference sequence). The CDR3 DNA reads as TGTGCCAGTAGTCTATCGGGACTAGCGGGAGCTGGGTACGAGCAGTACTTC. This codes for CASSLSGLAGAGYEQYF.

This clonotype was seen at least ten times. The chain joins TRBV12-3 or TRBV12-4 to TRBJ1-4; perhaps TRBD1 as D (6 bases). V was trimmed by 6 bases and J by 8 bases, leaving 10 bases between them. This CDR3 region has 12 residues. In nucleotides, the CDR3 is TGTGCCAGCAGCCGGACAGAAGAAAAACTGTTTTTT. Translated, it gives CASSRTEEKLFF.

As concerns this clonotype: Given a much more abundant clone one base away, this may be a read error. V gene TRBV29-1 combines with J gene TRBJ2-3; 8 bases fit TRBD1. Germline CDR1 SQVTM, CDR2 ANQGSEA. Trimming cost V 2 bases and J 1 base; bases outside gene matches: 5. CDR3 length equals 15 residues. CDR3 DNA sequence: TGCAGCGTTGAATCAGGGGGCGGGGGCACAGATACGCAGTATTTT. It encodes CSVESGGGGTDTQYF.

This clonotype was recorded at least ten times. CDR3 nucleotide sequence: TGTGCCAGCAGTTACGAACAGATAAACACCGGGGAGCTGTTTTTT. It encodes CASSYEQINTGELFF. The chain has TRBV6-6 and TRBJ2-2; D is ambiguous. The CDR3 has 15 residues. Germline CDR1 is MNHNY and CDR2 is SVGAGI (reference sequence). V lost 2 bases and J lost 2, with 9 bases in between.

This clonotype appeared many times. In DNA form, the CDR3 reads TGCGCCAGCAGCTTGCTAGCGGGAAGTCACAGTGAGCAGTTCTTC. Protein sequence: CASSLLAGSHSEQFF. The chain links TRBV5-1 to TRBJ2-1; 9 bases align to TRBD2. Germline V CDR1 and CDR2: SGHRS, YFSETQ. Trimming cost V 1 base and J 9 bases; bases outside gene matches: 8. CDR3 length equals 15 residues.

This clonotype was seen at least ten times. The chain uses TRBV7-9 and TRBJ1-1; D is perhaps TRBD1 (5 bases). Germline assignment: CDR1 SEHNR and CDR2 FQNEAQ (reference sequence). The V end lost 5 bases, the J end lost 3 bases, and 19 bases lay between the germline ends. The CDR3 consists of 16 residues. The CDR3, as DNA: TGTGCCAGCAGCCCTAAGCGGGGCACGTCAGACACTGAAGCTTTCTTT. Translated, it gives CASSPKRGTSDTEAFF.

This clonotype was detected many times. The chain has TRBV20-1 and TRBJ2-1, with D unresolved. There are 10 residues in the CDR3. Germline V gene lookup returns CDR1 DFQATT and CDR2 SNEGSKA (reference sequence). Trimming cost V 3 bases and J 8 bases, with 5 bases left between them. The CDR3 DNA reads TGCAGTGCTAGCGAAGATGAGCAGTTCTTC. It codes for CSASEDEQFF.

There are many counts of this clonotype. The chain carries TRBV11-3 and TRBJ2-5; D ambiguous. Germline assignment: CDR1 SGHNT and CDR2 YENEEA. V was shortened by 4 bases and J by 13 bases, with 13 bases between the two germline ends. The CDR3 totals 11 residues. In DNA form, the CDR3 reads TGTGCCAGCAGCTCAGCTGATGTGACGTACTTC. It is translated as CASSSADVTYF.

This clonotype was counted ten times or more. The V and J genes are TRBV20-1 and TRBJ2-1, with 11 nucleotides matching TRBD2. CDR3 size: 16 residues. CDR1 is DFQATT and CDR2 is SNEGSKA in the germline V gene (reference sequence). V shed 2 bases and J 4 bases; nucleotides not matched to a gene: 7. The CDR3 reads CSARPTSGEGYNEQFF. The CDR3, as DNA: TGCAGTGCTAGACCGACTAGCGGGGAGGGGTACAATGAGCAGTTCTTC.

The sample holds many counts of this clonotype. This chain uses TRBV19 with TRBJ2-1, with 13 nucleotides matching TRBD2. V shed 5 bases, J shed 9 bases, and the junction held 10 bases outside the gene matches. This CDR3 has 16 amino acids. CDR1 is LNHDA, CDR2 SQIVND, per germline (reference sequence). This CDR3 is CASSGRTSGSSGEQFF. In DNA, the CDR3 is TGTGCCAGTAGTGGGAGGACTAGCGGGAGTTCTGGTGAGCAGTTCTTC.